These T cell receptor beta chains were read from a single sample in a study of T-cell reconstitution after alpha-beta-depleted transplantation in children. In TCRdb, the PCR reads were re-called with MiXCR into one record per CDR3 protein. In the table there are approximately 500,000 distinct CDR3 sequences, roughly a quarter of which are singletons. The sample in question was PBMCs, obtained before TCRalphabeta/CD19-depleted stem cell transplant. All receptors derive from a boy under three years old with Wiskott-Aldrich syndrome, due to receive a stem cell transplant. Each CDR3 is given with its conserved first and last residue. D genes are given only for firm matches. Size is omitted from some rows. Given values are once, few, many or a class for expanded clones.

j_call d_call clone_size v_call cdr3_aa cdr3_nt
TRBJ2-3 - - TRBV5-1 CASSLVTAYTDTQYF TGCGCCAGCAGCTTGGTTACAGCCTACACAGATACGCAGTATTTT
TRBJ2-1 TRBD2 - TRBV5-6 CASSFRTSGRKGNEQFF TGTGCCAGCAGCTTTAGGACTAGCGGGAGGAAGGGGAATGAGCAGTTCTTC
TRBJ2-5 TRBD1 - TRBV5-1 CASSLGDSLGTQYF TGCGCCAGCAGCTTGGGGGACAGCTTGGGGACCCAGTACTTC
TRBJ2-1 - - TRBV7-2 CASSLIREQFF TGTGCCAGCAGCTTAATCAGGGAGCAGTTCTTC
TRBJ1-5 - many TRBV5-1 CASSLGGSQPQHF TGCGCCAGCAGCTTGGGAGGAAGCCAGCCCCAGCATTTT
TRBJ2-1 TRBD2 - TRBV2 CASRSQREIYNEQFF TGTGCCAGCAGGTCTCAGCGGGAGATATACAATGAGCAGTTCTTC
TRBJ1-5 - - TRBV5-5 CASSRAVSNQPQHF TGTGCCAGCAGCAGGGCCGTCAGCAATCAGCCCCAGCATTTT
TRBJ2-3 TRBD1 - TRBV5-1 CASSLGDRDGNTQYF TGCGCCAGCAGCTTGGGGGACAGGGACGGGAATACGCAGTATTTT
TRBJ2-1 - few TRBV5-1 CASSSDIAASSYNEQFF TGCGCCAGCAGCTCAGATATAGCGGCCTCCTCCTACAATGAGCAGTTCTTC
TRBJ2-3 - few TRBV29-1 CSGRDRGADTQYF TGCAGCGGGAGGGACAGAGGGGCAGATACGCAGTATTTT
TRBJ1-2 - few TRBV5-1 CASSLSEGYGYTF TGCGCCAGCAGCTTGTCGGAGGGCTATGGCTACACCTTC
TRBJ2-7 TRBD1 once TRBV5-1 CASSSLGQGDYEQYF TGCGCCAGCAGCTCCCTAGGACAGGGCGACTACGAGCAGTACTTC
TRBJ2-2 - - TRBV6-1 CASRRLGGTGELFF TGTGCCAGCAGAAGACTAGGCGGCACCGGGGAGCTGTTTTTT
TRBJ2-1 TRBD2 few TRBV3-1 CASSQEEVAGVGEQFF TGTGCCAGCAGCCAAGAGGAGGTAGCGGGAGTGGGTGAGCAGTTCTTC
TRBJ2-1 TRBD1 few TRBV5-5 CASSKTGGADNEQFF TGTGCCAGCAGCAAGACAGGGGGCGCTGACAATGAGCAGTTCTTC
TRBJ2-2 - - TRBV5-4 CASSYKSGTLGTGELFF TGTGCCAGCAGCTATAAGAGCGGAACCTTGGGGACCGGGGAGCTGTTTTTT
TRBJ2-3 - few TRBV12-3/TRBV12-4 CASSFEGRSTDTQYF TGTGCCAGCAGTTTTGAGGGGAGGAGCACAGATACGCAGTATTTT
TRBJ2-7 TRBD1 - TRBV6-1 CASSRQGAYSYEQYF TGTGCCAGCAGTAGACAGGGGGCTTACTCCTACGAGCAGTACTTC
TRBJ2-2 TRBD1 few TRBV4-2 CASSQGQGTTNTGELFF TGTGCCAGCAGCCAGGGACAGGGGACAACGAACACCGGGGAGCTGTTTTTT
TRBJ2-5 - - TRBV5-1 CASSLGGFGETQYF TGCGCCAGCAGCTTGGGGGGTTTTGGAGAGACCCAGTACTTC
TRBJ2-2 - - TRBV27 CASSLSGVTGELFF TGTGCCAGCAGTTTATCAGGGGTAACCGGGGAGCTGTTTTTT
TRBJ1-2 - few TRBV6-5 CASSYSEGVGYTF TGTGCCAGCAGTTACTCGGAGGGAGTCGGCTACACCTTC
TRBJ2-1 - few TRBV11-2 CASSLGTSTNEQFF TGTGCCAGCAGCTTAGGGACAAGTACAAATGAGCAGTTCTTC
TRBJ2-7 - few TRBV10-3 CAISESKGSPYEQYF TGTGCCATCAGTGAAAGCAAGGGGAGTCCCTACGAGCAGTACTTC
TRBJ1-3 - many TRBV27 CASSLGPGNTIYF TGTGCCAGCAGTTTAGGGCCTGGCAACACCATATATTTT
TRBJ2-3 - - TRBV5-5 CASSLESASPPDTQYF TGTGCCAGCAGCTTGGAATCGGCTAGCCCCCCAGATACGCAGTATTTT
TRBJ1-1 - - TRBV6-1 CASSTVTLNTEAFF TGTGCCAGCAGTACGGTGACACTGAACACTGAAGCTTTCTTT
TRBJ2-1 - - TRBV3-1 CATSQKVSDGYPKGNEQFF TGTGCCACCAGCCAAAAAGTTTCCGACGGCTACCCGAAGGGCAATGAGCAGTTCTTC
TRBJ1-1 - few TRBV20-1 CSARGGGGTEAFF TGCAGTGCTAGAGGGGGTGGGGGGACTGAAGCTTTCTTT
TRBJ2-7 TRBD2 many TRBV5-1 CASSLGTSGFYEQYF TGCGCCAGCAGCTTGGGGACTAGCGGCTTCTACGAGCAGTACTTC
TRBJ2-7 TRBD1 - TRBV27 CASSLSTTGSSYEQYF TGTGCCAGCAGTTTATCGACGACAGGGAGCTCCTACGAGCAGTACTTC
TRBJ2-1 TRBD1 few TRBV5-6 CASSLAGTGGNEQFF TGTGCCAGCAGCTTGGCCGGGACAGGGGGCAATGAGCAGTTCTTC
TRBJ2-3 TRBD1 - TRBV3-1 CASSQGDRDVDTQYF TGTGCCAGCAGCCAAGGAGACAGGGATGTGGATACGCAGTATTTT
TRBJ2-5 TRBD2 - TRBV7-9 CASSLAPTSGSMETQYF TGTGCCAGCAGCTTAGCCCCGACTAGCGGGAGTATGGAGACCCAGTACTTC
TRBJ2-7 TRBD1 few TRBV5-1 CASSLAGSTETGLYEQYF TGCGCCAGCAGCTTGGCCGGGTCGACTGAGACAGGGCTCTACGAGCAGTACTTC
TRBJ1-5 - few TRBV12-3/TRBV12-4 CASSFDSHQPQHF TGTGCCAGCAGTTTCGACAGCCATCAGCCCCAGCATTTT
TRBJ2-1 - - TRBV24-1 CATSDPRGDGEQFF TGTGCCACCAGTGATCCCAGGGGGGATGGTGAGCAGTTCTTC
TRBJ2-1 - few TRBV2 CASSERQAAYNEQFF TGTGCCAGCAGTGAGCGCCAGGCTGCCTACAATGAGCAGTTCTTC
TRBJ1-1 - - TRBV29-1 CSASIGSNTEAFF TGCAGCGCCTCTATAGGATCCAACACTGAAGCTTTCTTT
TRBJ2-7 TRBD2 few TRBV12-3/TRBV12-4 CASSSLQGAGVTYEQYF TGTGCCAGCAGTTCCCTCCAGGGAGCGGGAGTCACCTACGAGCAGTACTTC
TRBJ2-7 - - TRBV4-1 CASSQEPWSAEQYF TGCGCCAGCAGCCAGGAGCCGTGGTCCGCCGAGCAGTACTTC
TRBJ2-1 - few TRBV5-1 CASSLPWDSSYNEQFF TGCGCCAGCAGCTTGCCTTGGGACTCATCCTACAATGAGCAGTTCTTC
TRBJ2-6 - - TRBV10-3 CAISDPSLAGANVLTF TGTGCCATCAGTGACCCGTCCCTGGCTGGGGCCAACGTCCTGACTTTC
TRBJ1-6 - few TRBV13 CASSVRTGRSRKGSPLHF TGTGCCAGCAGCGTTCGTACGGGCCGTTCGAGAAAAGGGTCACCCCTCCACTTT
TRBJ2-1 TRBD2 - TRBV12-3/TRBV12-4 CASSSGTRSYNEQFF TGTGCCAGCAGCTCCGGGACTAGGAGCTACAATGAGCAGTTCTTC
TRBJ2-5 - few TRBV7-9 CASSLIADSGQETQYF TGTGCCAGCAGCTTGATCGCGGATAGCGGTCAAGAGACCCAGTACTTC
TRBJ2-3 - - TRBV7-2 CASSLGFTQGDTQYF TGTGCCAGCAGCTTAGGTTTCACGCAGGGAGATACGCAGTATTTT
TRBJ1-1 - few TRBV20-1 CSALLVTEAFF TGCAGTGCCCTGCTAGTGACTGAAGCTTTCTTT
TRBJ2-4 TRBD2 few TRBV4-1 CASSPRLAGGVNIQYF TGCGCCAGCAGCCCCAGACTAGCGGGAGGAGTAAACATTCAGTACTTC
TRBJ1-5 - - TRBV28 CASSLMSGPKQPQHF TGTGCCAGCAGTTTAATGTCAGGACCCAAACAGCCCCAGCATTTT
TRBJ2-5 - - TRBV20-1 CSANVAQGVETQYF TGCAGTGCTAACGTCGCGCAGGGCGTAGAGACCCAGTACTTC
TRBJ2-1 TRBD2 - TRBV28 CASSLFPGGPDNEQFF TGTGCCAGCAGTTTATTCCCGGGAGGGCCGGATAATGAGCAGTTCTTC